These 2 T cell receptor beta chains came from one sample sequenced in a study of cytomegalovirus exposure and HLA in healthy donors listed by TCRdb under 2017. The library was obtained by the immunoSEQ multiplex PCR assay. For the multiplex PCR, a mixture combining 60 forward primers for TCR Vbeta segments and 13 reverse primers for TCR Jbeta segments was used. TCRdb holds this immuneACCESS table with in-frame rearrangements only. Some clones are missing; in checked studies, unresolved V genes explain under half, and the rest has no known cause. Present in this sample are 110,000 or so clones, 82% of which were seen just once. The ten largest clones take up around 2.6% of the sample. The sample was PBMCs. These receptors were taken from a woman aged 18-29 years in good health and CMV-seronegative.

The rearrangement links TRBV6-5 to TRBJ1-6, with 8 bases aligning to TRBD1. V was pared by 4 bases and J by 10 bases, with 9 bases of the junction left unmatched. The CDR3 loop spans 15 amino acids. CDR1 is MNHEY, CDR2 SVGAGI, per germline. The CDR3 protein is CASSFFDRGGSPLHF. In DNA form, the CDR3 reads TGTGCCAGCAGTTTTTTTGACAGGGGAGGCTCACCCCTCCACTTT.

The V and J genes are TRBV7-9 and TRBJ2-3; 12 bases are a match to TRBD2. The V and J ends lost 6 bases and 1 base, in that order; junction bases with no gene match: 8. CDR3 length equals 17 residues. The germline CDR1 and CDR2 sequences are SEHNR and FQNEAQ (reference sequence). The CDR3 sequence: CASRRGTSGPGTDTQYF. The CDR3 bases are TGTGCCAGCAGGCGCGGGACTAGCGGGCCGGGCACAGATACGCAGTATTTT.